Shown below are 3 T cell receptor beta chains from a single sample sequenced in a study of cytomegalovirus exposure and HLA in healthy donors. PCR primers comprised 60 Vbeta and 13 Jbeta primers. Data came from immunoSEQ multiplex PCR; TCRdb stores just in-frame clones and leaves some out. In all, the sample yields 100,000 to 150,000 clones. The sequencing input was PBMCs. All receptors derive from a man aged 18-30 years in good health and CMV-seronegative.

The chain uses TRBV25-1 and TRBJ2-6, with 8 bases matching TRBD1. The CDR3 totals 17 residues. The trim removed 1 base at V and 2 bases at J, leaving 4 bases unmatched. Germline loops: CDR1 MGHDK, CDR2 SYGVNS. CDR3 residues: CASSESRTGTGANVLTF. The CDR3 DNA is TGTGCCAGCAGTGAATCGCGGACAGGGACTGGGGCCAACGTCCTGACTTTC.

This chain's CDR3 is CASSLGADSYEQYF. Here the CDR3 DNA reads TGTGCCAGCAGCTTGGGGGCGGACTCCTACGAGCAGTACTTC. The chain is built from TRBV7-9 and TRBJ2-7; maybe TRBD1 (6 bases). The CDR3 spans 14 residues. The germline CDR1 and CDR2 sequences are SEHNR and FQNEAQ (reference sequence). V was cut by 3 bases and J by 0 bases, with 9 bases left in between.

DNA of the CDR3: TGTGCCAGCAGCATACCGGGACTAGCGGGTCCAACCTACTCCTACGAGCAGTACTTC. Its protein product is CASSIPGLAGPTYSYEQYF. The chain is built from TRBV11-3 and TRBJ2-7, with TRBD2 matching over 12 bases. This CDR3 is built from 19 residues. The germline V gene has CDR1 SGHNT and CDR2 YENEEA. Unmatched junction bases numbered 14, after V lost 5 bases and J lost 0 bases.